These T cell receptor beta chains were read from a single sample in a study of OX40 agonist ivuxolimab in advanced cancers. Produced via immunoSEQ multiplex PCR; TCRdb's table is partial and in-frame only. The sample has roughly 64,000 clones; about 83% are singletons. Sample: CD4+ or CD8+ T cells sorted from blood, taken in a trial of the OX40 agonist ivuxolimab. The source of these receptors is an adult with an advanced solid tumor such as melanoma, head and neck, liver or kidney cancer. Each CDR3 is given with its conserved first and last residue. The D gene is left open where the match is weak. Size is stated for part of the rows, as once, few or many counts, or as a class when the clone is expanded.

TRBV6-1,TRBJ2-1,TRBD2,NA,CASSPGTSGNNEQFF,TGTGCCAGCAGTCCCGGGACTAGCGGAAACAATGAGCAGTTCTTC
TRBV6-5,TRBJ1-1,NA,NA,CASSYSDSEAFF,TGTGCCAGCAGTTACTCGGACAGTGAAGCTTTCTTT
TRBV28,TRBJ1-2,NA,once,CASSYNYGYTF,TGTGCCAGCAGTTATAACTATGGCTACACCTTC
TRBV30,TRBJ1-3,NA,NA,CAWTGVLGNTIYF,TGTGCCTGGACGGGGGTACTTGGAAACACCATATATTTT
TRBV5-1,TRBJ2-1,TRBD2,once,CASSFGRGYEQFF,TGCGCCAGCAGCTTCGGGAGGGGCTATGAGCAGTTCTTC
TRBV5-1,TRBJ2-7,NA,NA,CASSLGVQAPSYEQYF,TGCGCCAGCAGCTTGGGGGTGCAGGCCCCTTCCTACGAGCAGTACTTC
TRBV7-9,TRBJ1-2,NA,NA,CASSLPTGGRSSAF,TGTGCCAGCAGCCTACCAACGGGGGGCCGATCGTCGGCCTTC
TRBV27,TRBJ2-7,TRBD2,once,CASSLQGLSSYEQYF,TGTGCCAGCAGTTTACAGGGACTAAGCTCCTACGAGCAGTACTTC
TRBV7-3,TRBJ2-5,NA,NA,CASSSRTEETQYF,TGTGCCAGCAGCTCCCGGACAGAAGAGACCCAGTACTTC
TRBV19,TRBJ1-2,NA,NA,CASSMRVRSYGYTF,TGTGCCAGTAGTATGAGAGTACGCTCCTATGGCTACACCTTC
TRBV7-2,TRBJ1-5,NA,NA,CASRFGGGDYSNQPQHF,TGTGCCAGCCGCTTCGGCGGGGGGGATTATAGCAATCAGCCCCAGCATTTT
TRBV10-3,TRBJ1-2,NA,NA,CAISEPDRPGGGYTF,TGTGCCATCAGTGAACCCGACCGCCCGGGAGGCGGCTACACCTTC
TRBV28,TRBJ2-7,NA,few,CASSLGPIYEQYF,TGTGCCAGCAGCTTAGGACCTATCTACGAGCAGTACTTC
TRBV4-3,TRBJ2-7,NA,NA,CASSQVKHAPNYEQYF,TGCGCCAGCAGCCAAGTGAAGCACGCTCCGAACTACGAGCAGTACTTC
TRBV28,TRBJ1-1,NA,NA,CASRLTGRSDGNTEAFF,TGTGCCAGCAGACTCACAGGGAGGTCGGACGGAAACACTGAAGCTTTCTTT
TRBV9,TRBJ1-2,NA,few,CASSVDTPAYGYTF,TGTGCCAGCAGTGTGGACACGCCGGCCTATGGCTACACCTTC
TRBV2,TRBJ1-3,TRBD1,NA,CASSGDRANSGNTIYF,TGTGCCAGCAGTGGGGACAGGGCTAACTCTGGAAACACCATATATTTT
TRBV19,TRBJ1-4,NA,NA,CASSSKTGTNEKLFF,TGTGCCAGTAGTTCCAAGACAGGAACTAATGAAAAACTGTTTTTT
TRBV10-3,TRBJ1-1,TRBD1,NA,CAIRQGAVGTEAFF,TGTGCCATTAGACAGGGGGCCGTAGGCACTGAAGCTTTCTTT
TRBV11-3,TRBJ2-3,NA,NA,CASSRDGSSSDTQYF,TGTGCCAGCAGTCGGGACGGCTCTAGTTCAGATACGCAGTATTTT
TRBV5-6,TRBJ2-7,NA,NA,CASRSTGMDYEQYF,TGTGCCAGCAGATCAACAGGGATGGACTACGAGCAGTACTTC
TRBV27,TRBJ1-4,TRBD1,NA,CASSKQGADEKLFF,TGTGCCAGCAGTAAGCAGGGGGCGGATGAAAAACTGTTTTTT
TRBV18,TRBJ1-2,NA,NA,CASSPQGIDGYTF,TGTGCCAGCTCACCCCAGGGAATTGATGGCTACACCTTC
TRBV6-5,TRBJ2-6,NA,NA,CASIGANVLTF,TGTGCCAGCATAGGGGCCAACGTCCTGACTTTC
TRBV27,TRBJ2-1,TRBD1,NA,CARPTGEVYEQFF,TGTGCCAGGCCGACAGGGGAGGTATATGAGCAGTTCTTC
TRBV7-9,TRBJ2-7,NA,NA,CASSAAYEQYF,TGTGCCAGCAGCGCTGCCTACGAGCAGTACTTC
TRBV18,TRBJ2-1,NA,NA,CASSPPASYNEQFF,TGTGCCAGCTCACCACCGGCCTCCTACAATGAGCAGTTCTTC
TRBV4-2,TRBJ1-5,TRBD1,once,CASSHRDRERQPQHF,TGTGCCAGCAGCCACAGGGACAGGGAGAGACAGCCCCAGCATTTT
TRBV29-1,TRBJ2-7,NA,NA,CSVEDPVHYEQYF,TGCAGCGTTGAAGACCCCGTCCACTACGAGCAGTACTTC
TRBV28,TRBJ1-1,NA,NA,CASSGPRTEAFF,TGTGCCAGCAGCGGGCCGAGGACTGAAGCTTTCTTT